Presented here are 14 T cell receptor beta chains from one specimen sequenced in a study of CD8 T cells in Susac syndrome. Reverse transcription used about 0.45 to 1 ug RNA and random hexamers. TCRdb fed the immunoSEQ multiplex PCR reads into MiXCR, producing one record per CDR3 protein. The data hold approximately 170,000 distinct CDR3 sequences, with roughly 95% observed a single time. Sequencing was done on a sample of CD4+ T cells from PBMCs. Every receptor here comes from a human donor in good health.

This chain connects TRBV5-1 to TRBJ2-3; no clear D. Trimming shortened V by 7 bases and J by 3 bases, and 3 bases separated the two germline ends. The CDR3 consists of 10 residues. Germline CDR1 and CDR2: SGHRS and YFSETQ. CDR3 in amino acids: CASPTDTQYF. In DNA form, the CDR3 reads TGCGCCAGCCCTACAGATACGCAGTATTTT.

This rearrangement joins TRBV6-4 to TRBJ2-4; D ambiguous. Germline assignment: CDR1 MRHNA and CDR2 SNTAGT. The V and J ends lost 4 bases and 0 bases respectively, with 10 bases between them. This CDR3 comprises 15 residues. Here the CDR3 reads CASSGPRKAKNIQYF. The CDR3 DNA is TGTGCCAGCAGTGGACCGCGGAAAGCCAAAAACATTCAGTACTTC.

The genes are TRBV20-1 and TRBJ2-5; no firm D call. The germline V gene encodes CDR1 DFQATT and CDR2 SNEGSKA (reference sequence). The CDR3 loop spans 14 amino acids. Trimming took off 6 bases at V and 6 bases at J, with 20 bases between the two ends. CDR3 in amino acids: CSAQSGRLRKTQYF. The CDR3 region has the DNA TGCAGTGCCCAGTCGGGCAGGTTAAGAAAGACCCAGTACTTC.

This clonotype appeared once. The chain combines TRBV6-6 with TRBJ1-2; 7 bases agree with TRBD1. The CDR3 sequence is 15 residues long. Germline V gives CDR1 MNHNY, CDR2 SVGAGI (reference sequence). With V trimmed by 5 bases and J by 3 bases, 9 bases remained unmatched. The CDR3 bases are TGTGCCAGCAGTCCAACACAGGGGATCCACTATGGCTACACCTTC. Protein sequence: CASSPTQGIHYGYTF.

The chain uses TRBV4-2 and TRBJ1-1, with D possibly matching TRBD1 (5 bases). The CDR3 contains 16 residues. From germline, CDR1 is LGHNA and CDR2 YNFKEQ. V shed 4 bases and J shed 3 bases, with 18 bases lying between them. The CDR3 coding sequence is TGTGCCAGCAGCCCCGAAAGGGGCGGCAGGGACACTGAAGCTTTCTTT. Its translation: CASSPERGGRDTEAFF.

This chain uses TRBV5-1 with TRBJ2-6; D is undetermined. The length of the CDR3 is 16 residues. CDR1 and CDR2 from the germline V gene are SGHRS and YFSETQ. V was cut by 0 bases and J by 2 bases, with 9 bases left in between. Here the CDR3 reads CASSLGPLTGANVLTF. CDR3 nucleotide sequence: TGCGCCAGCAGCTTGGGACCTCTCACTGGGGCCAACGTCCTGACTTTC.

This clonotype was recorded only once. V gene TRBV6-6 combines with J gene TRBJ2-7; D uncertain. The CDR3 runs to 13 residues. Trimming removed 6 bases at V and 3 bases at J, with 12 bases between. Germline V gene lookup returns CDR1 MNHNY and CDR2 SVGAGI (reference sequence). In DNA, the CDR3 is TGTGCCAGCAGGGCAGGAGATTTCTACGAGCAGTACTTC. Translating gives CASRAGDFYEQYF.

The chain joins TRBV25-1 to TRBJ1-1; possible D gene TRBD1, 6 bases. Germline assignment: CDR1 MGHDK and CDR2 SYGVNS. The ends were cut back, 6 bases at V and 10 bases at J, with 24 bases in the middle. The CDR3 is 15 residues long. The CDR3 sequence: CASSRGADEIGRAFF. The CDR3 DNA reads as TGTGCCAGCAGCCGGGGGGCGGATGAGATCGGGCGAGCTTTCTTT.

V is TRBV7-9 and J is TRBJ2-4; weak D call: TRBD2 (5 bases). In germline, CDR1 is SEHNR, CDR2 FQNEAQ (reference sequence). Between the trimmed V and J ends, which lost 3 bases and 5 bases, there was a span of 8 bases. This CDR3 comprises 13 residues. CDR3: CASSLTGENIQYF. CDR3 nucleotide sequence: TGTGCCAGCAGCTTGACCGGGGAAAACATTCAGTACTTC.

In this sample, this clonotype turned up once. V gene TRBV9 combines with J gene TRBJ2-1, with a possible D match to TRBD2 (7 bases). Per germline, CDR1 SGDLS and CDR2 YYNGEE. The V gene lost 7 bases and the J gene lost 3 bases, with 17 bases spanning the gap. This CDR3 is built from 15 residues. The CDR3: CASGGGSSIYNEQFF. CDR3 in DNA: TGTGCCAGCGGGGGGGGCAGCTCAATCTACAATGAGCAGTTCTTC.

CDR3: CASSLPPPGLYEQYF. CDR3 sequence (DNA): TGTGCCAGCAGTTTACCCCCACCGGGCCTCTACGAGCAGTACTTC. The gene calls are TRBV12-3 or TRBV12-4 and TRBJ2-7, with unresolved D. V was clipped by 2 bases and J by 3 bases, with 14 bases between them. The CDR3 runs 15 residues.

The chain has TRBV7-8 and TRBJ1-2; the match to TRBD1 covers 8 bases. Germline V gene lookup returns CDR1 SGHVS and CDR2 FQNEAQ. The V and J ends lost 4 bases and 4 bases, in that order; junction bases with no gene match: 2. The CDR3 totals 13 residues. The CDR3 bases are TGTGCCAGCAGCTCCAGGGGGCCCTATGGCTACACCTTC. This codes for CASSSRGPYGYTF.

J is TRBJ2-7 and V is TRBV6-5; tentative D call: TRBD2 (6 bases). Germline V gene data show CDR1 as MNHEY and CDR2 as SVGAGI. V was cut by 3 bases and J by 2 bases, with 14 bases left in between. The CDR3 loop spans 15 amino acids. In DNA form, the CDR3 reads TGTGCCAGCAGTTATAGTGGGCGGGGCCCCTACGAGCAGTACTTC. This codes for CASSYSGRGPYEQYF.

The gene calls are TRBV7-2 and TRBJ1-2, with D unresolved. Deletions cut 5 bases from V and 5 bases from J, with 12 bases between. The CDR3 is made up of 13 amino acids. CDR1 and CDR2 from the germline V gene are SGHTA and FQGNSA. The CDR3 DNA reads as TGTGCCAGCAGCCCTGACACGCATTATGGCTACACCTTC. Its protein product is CASSPDTHYGYTF.